This entry lists 25 T cell receptor beta chains sequenced from one sample in a study of blood T cell repertoires in COVID-19. Data came from immunoSEQ multiplex PCR; TCRdb stores just in-frame clones and leaves some out. The sample carries roughly 200,000 clones, approximately 90% recorded once. Sequenced material: PBMCs or T cells enriched from blood (not recorded which). The receptor set was obtained from a man under 40 who had recovered from COVID-19.

The chain has TRBV9 and TRBJ2-3, with TRBD2 matching 8 bases. The CDR3 is 15 amino acids. Germline trimming cut 0 bases from V and 3 bases from J; bases unmatched to any gene: 3. The germline V gene encodes CDR1 SGDLS and CDR2 YYNGEE. The CDR3 spells CASSVESGGTDTQYF. The CDR3 bases are TGTGCCAGCAGCGTAGAATCGGGAGGGACAGATACGCAGTATTTT.

The rearrangement joins TRBV11-2 to TRBJ1-2, with TRBD1 matching over 8 bases. CDR3 length: 14 residues. The junction had 7 bases not matched to a gene; V was cut back by 6 bases and J by 4 bases. Germline assignment: CDR1 SGHAT and CDR2 FQNNGV. The CDR3 loop reads CASSTGGGGYGYTF. The CDR3 DNA sequence: TGTGCCAGCAGTACAGGGGGTGGGGGCTATGGCTACACCTTC.

V is TRBV2 and J is TRBJ2-2; 14 positions agree with TRBD2. Germline CDR1 reads SNHLY; CDR2 reads FYNNEI. The CDR3 extends over 16 amino acids. The ends lost 6 bases at V and 7 bases at J; junction bases unmatched: 7. The CDR3 DNA reads TGTGCCAGCAGCGTGGGACTAGCGGGAGCAATCGGGGAGCTGTTTTTT. Translating gives CASSVGLAGAIGELFF.

The chain combines TRBV11-2 with TRBJ2-1; D might be TRBD1 (5 bases). Germline CDR1 reads SGHAT; CDR2 reads FQNNGV. Trimming took off 5 bases at V and 0 bases at J, with 20 bases between the two ends. This CDR3 has 18 amino acids. The CDR3 coding sequence is TGTGCCAGCAGCCGTGGACAAGCCTTAATGAGCTCCTACAATGAGCAGTTCTTC. Translation gives CASSRGQALMSSYNEQFF.

This clone was picked up a small number of times. The chain employs TRBV4-1 and TRBJ1-6; the match to TRBD1 covers 8 bases. V was pared by 0 bases and J by 13 bases, with 5 bases of the junction left unmatched. Per germline, CDR1 MGHRA and CDR2 YSYEKL. The CDR3 is 14 amino acids. CDR3 amino acids: CASSQDPDRAPLHF. In DNA form, the CDR3 reads TGCGCCAGCAGCCAAGATCCGGACAGGGCGCCCCTCCACTTT.

The chain combines TRBV7-8 with TRBJ1-2; no firm D call. Germline CDR1 and CDR2: SGHVS and FQNEAQ. Trimming shortened V by 5 bases and J by 4 bases, and 14 bases separated the two germline ends. The CDR3 runs 14 residues. CDR3 coding DNA: TGTGCCAGCAGCCCCCGCGGAGATGGCTATGGCTACACCTTC. Translating gives CASSPRGDGYGYTF.

V is TRBV7-9 and J is TRBJ1-4; 10 bases map to TRBD1. CDR1 is SEHNR and CDR2 is FQNEAQ in the germline V gene (reference sequence). The CDR3 runs to 15 residues. Trimming cost V 4 bases and J 7 bases; bases outside gene matches: 6. CDR3 sequence reads: CASSSRQGAIEKLFF. The CDR3 DNA reads TGTGCCAGCAGCTCGCGACAGGGGGCGATTGAAAAACTGTTTTTT.

V and J are TRBV5-4 and TRBJ1-1; 8 bases agree with TRBD1. CDR3 length: 14 amino acids. The trim removed 4 bases at V and 5 bases at J, leaving 7 bases unmatched. Germline CDR1 SGHNT, CDR2 YYREEE (reference sequence). The CDR3 loop is CASSVRGRRTEAFF. CDR3 DNA: TGTGCCAGCAGCGTCAGGGGGCGCCGGACTGAAGCTTTCTTT.

The chain links TRBV27 to TRBJ1-1; unclear D gene. The germline V and J ends were trimmed by 5 bases and 6 bases, with 25 bases remaining between them. The CDR3 contains 17 residues. Germline V gene lookup returns CDR1 MNHEY and CDR2 SMNVEV (reference sequence). The CDR3 nucleotides read TGTGCCAGCAGTCCGGCGGTCAATTATTGGGTGACGGCTGAAGCTTTCTTT. This gives the protein CASSPAVNYWVTAEAFF.

The gene calls are TRBV4-3 and TRBJ2-6; a possible D gene is TRBD1 (6 bases). Trimming removed 2 bases at V and 1 base at J, with 6 bases between. This CDR3 spans 15 amino acids. CDR1 LGHNA and CDR2 YSLEER come from the germline V gene. CDR3 in amino acids: CASSQTGSGANVLTF. The CDR3 coding sequence is TGCGCCAGCAGCCAAACAGGGTCTGGGGCCAACGTCCTGACTTTC.

J is TRBJ1-3 and V is TRBV3-1 (or the pseudogene TRBV3-2), with 9 bases matching TRBD1. CDR3 length: 16 amino acids. Looked up from germline, CDR1 is LGHDT and CDR2 is YNNKEL (reference sequence). Trimming at V came to 2 bases and at J to 5 bases, leaving 7 bases not matched to a gene. The CDR3 sequence is CASSQLGQGRRNTIYF. CDR3 sequence (DNA): TGTGCCAGCAGCCAACTAGGACAGGGGAGACGAAACACCATATATTTT.

The gene calls are TRBV4-3 and TRBJ1-4; D perhaps matches TRBD1 (5 bases). Trimming took off 0 bases at V and 10 bases at J, with 24 bases between the two ends. CDR3 length equals 18 residues. The V gene's germline CDR1 is LGHNA and CDR2 YSLEER. CDR3 nucleotide sequence: TGCGCCAGCAGCCAAGATGGACCAGATTTATTAGACGGGGGAAAACTGTTTTTT. This sequence encodes CASSQDGPDLLDGGKLFF.

As regards this clone: The germline gene is not matched at one end of the junction; a read error may be the cause. The genes are TRBV3-1 (or the pseudogene TRBV3-2) and TRBJ2-3; TRBD2 aligns across 9 bases. The length of the CDR3 is 13 residues. Germline CDR1 LGHDT, CDR2 YNNKEL (reference sequence). The CDR3 DNA sequence: TGTGCCAGCAGCCAAGAGAGGGCTAGCGGGACCCATTTT. Its protein is CASSQERASGTHF.

The rearrangement uses TRBV24-1 and TRBJ1-5; 7 bases are shared with TRBD1. Germline assignment: CDR1 KGHDR and CDR2 SFDVKD. Unmatched junction bases numbered 1, after V lost 0 bases and J lost 6 bases. CDR3 size: 14 residues. CDR3 protein: CATSDLPGGQPQHF. Written as DNA, the CDR3 is TGTGCCACCAGTGATTTGCCAGGGGGTCAGCCCCAGCATTTT.

V gene TRBV6-2 or TRBV6-3 combines with J gene TRBJ2-2, with 11 bases matching TRBD1. CDR3 size: 17 residues. The J segment lost 2 bases and the V segment lost 5 bases, leaving 7 bases of the junction unmatched. The germline gives CDR1 MNHEY, CDR2 SVGEGT. The CDR3 reads CASSRKRTGGNTGELFF. CDR3 in DNA: TGTGCCAGCAGTAGAAAACGGACAGGGGGCAACACCGGGGAGCTGTTTTTT.

The chain uses TRBV27 and TRBJ1-6, with 8 bases identical to TRBD1. Trimming at V came to 5 bases and at J to 6 bases, leaving 9 bases not matched to a gene. This CDR3 is 16 amino acids long. Looked up from germline, CDR1 is MNHEY and CDR2 is SMNVEV (reference sequence). CDR3 bases: TGTGCCAGCAGTCCATCATCGGGACAGGTTAATTCACCCCTCCACTTT. Translated, it gives CASSPSSGQVNSPLHF.

CDR3 DNA sequence: TGTGCCAGTAGTATTTTGAAGGGCGGGGTGAACACCGGGGAGCTGTTTTTT. It codes for CASSILKGGVNTGELFF. This chain connects TRBV19 to TRBJ2-2; D is possibly TRBD2 (6 bases). V dropped 3 bases and J dropped 1 base, with 15 bases sitting between them. The germline CDR1 and CDR2 sequences are LNHDA and SQIVND (reference sequence). The CDR3 covers 17 residues.

V is TRBV7-2 and J is TRBJ2-2; TRBD2 matches at 8 bases. CDR1 and CDR2 from the germline V gene are SGHTA and FQGNSA. After removal of 1 base from V and 4 bases from J, the junction contained 8 bases not matched to a gene. This CDR3 region has 17 residues. CDR3 sequence (DNA): TGTGCCAGCAGCTTAGTACCCACTAGCGGAACCACCGGGGAGCTGTTTTTT. Encoded protein: CASSLVPTSGTTGELFF.

This chain links TRBV19 with TRBJ2-1; a possible D gene is TRBD2 (6 bases). Germline loops: CDR1 LNHDA, CDR2 SQIVND (reference sequence). CDR3 length: 16 residues. V lost 5 bases to trimming and J lost 0 bases, with 14 bases between them. CDR3 protein: CASSGRDWSSYNEQFF. The CDR3 nucleotides are TGTGCCAGTAGTGGACGGGACTGGAGCTCCTACAATGAGCAGTTCTTC.

This rearrangement joins TRBV3-1 (or the pseudogene TRBV3-2) to TRBJ2-1, with 8 bases that match TRBD2. This CDR3 is built from 15 residues. The V segment lost 0 bases and the J segment 9 bases; nucleotides outside the gene matches: 7. Germline V CDR1 and CDR2: LGHDT, YNNKEL (reference sequence). The CDR3: CASSQDSSGPVEQFF. The CDR3 DNA sequence: TGTGCCAGCAGCCAAGACTCTAGCGGGCCTGTTGAGCAGTTCTTC.

CDR3 region: CTSSLTPLAGDYNEQFF. The CDR3 nucleotides read TGCACCAGCAGCCTCACTCCCCTAGCGGGAGACTACAATGAGCAGTTCTTC. V usage is TRBV1 and J usage is TRBJ2-1; the table calls TRBD2, which could not be checked here. TRBV1 is flagged as a pseudogene. The CDR3 extends over 17 amino acids.

CDR3 loop: CASSIFTGSNQPQHF. The CDR3 DNA is TGTGCCAGTAGTATATTCACCGGTAGCAATCAGCCCCAGCATTTT. This chain uses TRBV19 with TRBJ1-5, with D unresolved. Germline V lookup: CDR1 LNHDA, CDR2 SQIVND (reference sequence). Trimming removed 2 bases at V and 0 bases at J, with 8 bases between. The CDR3 length is 15 residues.

This rearrangement joins TRBV28 to TRBJ2-1; the D gene is possibly TRBD2 (6 bases). The CDR3 is made up of 14 amino acids. V gave up 6 bases and J gave up 5 bases, with 14 bases separating them. From germline, CDR1 is MDHEN and CDR2 SYDVKM. In nucleotides, the CDR3 is TGTGCCAGCAGAAACCGCGGGGACGACAATGAGCAGTTCTTC. Amino acid sequence: CASRNRGDDNEQFF.

V gene TRBV7-9 combines with J gene TRBJ1-5; no firm D call. The CDR3 has 14 amino acids. Germline assignment: CDR1 SEHNR and CDR2 FQNEAQ (reference sequence). Trimming removed 3 bases at V and 2 bases at J, with 8 bases between. In nucleotides, the CDR3 is TGTGCCAGCAGCTTCCAAGGAGGCAATCAGCCCCAGCATTTT. Protein: CASSFQGGNQPQHF.

The chain links TRBV5-4 to TRBJ2-1, with unresolved D. The CDR3 is made up of 15 amino acids. The ends were cut back, 4 bases at V and 5 bases at J, with 16 bases in the middle. Germline values: CDR1 SGHNT, CDR2 YYREEE (reference sequence). CDR3 protein: CASSGRASGDNEQFF. The CDR3 nucleotides read TGTGCCAGCAGCGGCAGAGCGAGTGGAGACAATGAGCAGTTCTTC. Variable domain in full (rest from reference TRBV5-4 and TRBJ2-1): ETGVTQSPTHLIKTRGQQVTLRCSSQSGHNTVSWYQQALGQGPQFIFQYYREEENGRGNFPPRFSGLQFPNYSSELNVNALELDDSALYLCASSGRASGDNEQFFGPGTRLTVL.